The clone carrying this TCR beta chain was observed once. Original methodology: Nucleated cell number was recorded as an estimate derived from reference gene primer amplification. Data came from immunoSEQ multiplex PCR; TCRdb stores just in-frame clones and leaves some out. V, J and clone size are those of that table, while D and trimming were read from the DNA. Seen here are 250,000 to 400,000 clones, approximately 87% observed once, and the top ten hold less than 3.5%. This record belongs to a study of blood T cell repertoires in COVID-19. On the study more broadly: Sites in the United States, Italy and Spain provided acute and convalescent COVID-19 samples. Sources were T cells, B-cell-depleted T cells, or PBMCs; the material itself was cDNA or gDNA.

Germline V gives CDR1 SGHNT, CDR2 YYREEE (reference sequence). This CDR3 spans 13 amino acids. The ends were cut back, 4 bases at V and 6 bases at J, with 14 bases in the middle. Seattle participants joined during active infection and were tracked over time. The chain joins TRBV5-4 to TRBJ2-7, with D possibly matching TRBD2 (6 bases). Sequenced sample: peripheral blood. The receptor comes from a young woman with COVID-19, enrolled during active disease. The CDR3 nucleotides are TGTGCCAGCAGCCCACGTCGGAGGGGCGAGCAGTACTTC. This translates into CASSPRRRGEQYF.